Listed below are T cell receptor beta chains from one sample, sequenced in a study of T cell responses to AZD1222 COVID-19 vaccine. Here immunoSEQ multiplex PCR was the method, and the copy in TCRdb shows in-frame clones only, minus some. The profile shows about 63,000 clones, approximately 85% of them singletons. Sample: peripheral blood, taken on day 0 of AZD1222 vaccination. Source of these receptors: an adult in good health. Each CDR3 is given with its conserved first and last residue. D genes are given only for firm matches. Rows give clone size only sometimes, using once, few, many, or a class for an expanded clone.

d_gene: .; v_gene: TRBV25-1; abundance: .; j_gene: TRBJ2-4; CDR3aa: CASSVFLGAKNIQYF; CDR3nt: TGTGCCAGCAGTGTGTTCCTCGGGGCCAAAAACATTCAGTACTTC
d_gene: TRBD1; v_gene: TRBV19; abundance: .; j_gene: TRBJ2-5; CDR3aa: CASAYRLQGETQYF; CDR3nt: TGTGCCAGTGCGTATAGGCTACAGGGGGAGACCCAGTACTTC
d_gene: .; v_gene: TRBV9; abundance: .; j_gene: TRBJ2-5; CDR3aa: CASSVDLGGGLRETQYF; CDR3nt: TGTGCCAGCAGCGTAGACCTTGGGGGGGGCCTCCGGGAGACCCAGTACTTC
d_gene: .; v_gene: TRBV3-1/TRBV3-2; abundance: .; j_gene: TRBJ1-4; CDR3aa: CASSHGGNNEKLFF; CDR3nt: TGTGCCAGCAGTCACGGAGGGAATAATGAAAAACTGTTTTTT
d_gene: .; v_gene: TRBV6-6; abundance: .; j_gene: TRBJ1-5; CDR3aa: CASSYSRGSGNQPQHF; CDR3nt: TGTGCCAGCAGTTACTCGCGAGGTAGCGGCAATCAGCCCCAGCATTTT
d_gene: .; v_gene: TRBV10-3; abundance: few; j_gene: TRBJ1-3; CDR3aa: CAISGGGSRSGNTIYF; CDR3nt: TGTGCCATCAGTGGAGGAGGGTCGCGGTCTGGAAACACCATATATTTT
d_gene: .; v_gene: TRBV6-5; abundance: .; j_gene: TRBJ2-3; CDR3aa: CASRYAGTAGDTQYF; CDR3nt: TGTGCCAGCAGGTACGCCGGGACCGCGGGAGATACGCAGTATTTT
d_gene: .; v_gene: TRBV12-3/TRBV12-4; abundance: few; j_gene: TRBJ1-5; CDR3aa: CASSFQGNQPQHF; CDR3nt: TGTGCCAGCAGTTTTCAGGGAAATCAGCCCCAGCATTTT
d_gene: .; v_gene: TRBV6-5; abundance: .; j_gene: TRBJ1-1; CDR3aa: CASRRALNTEAFF; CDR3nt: TGTGCCAGCAGGCGGGCCCTTAACACTGAAGCTTTCTTT
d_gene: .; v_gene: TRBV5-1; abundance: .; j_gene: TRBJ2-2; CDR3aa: CASSLYGPVVANTGELFF; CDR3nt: TGCGCCAGCAGCTTGTATGGGCCAGTAGTCGCGAACACCGGGGAGCTGTTTTTT
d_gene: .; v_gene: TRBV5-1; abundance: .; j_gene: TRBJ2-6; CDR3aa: CASSPREGAGANVLTF; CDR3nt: TGCGCCAGCAGCCCTCGCGAAGGGGCTGGGGCCAACGTCCTGACTTTC
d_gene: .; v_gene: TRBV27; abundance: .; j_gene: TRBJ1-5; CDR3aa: CASSSRNQPQHF; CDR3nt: TGTGCCAGCAGTTCCCGAAATCAGCCCCAGCATTTT
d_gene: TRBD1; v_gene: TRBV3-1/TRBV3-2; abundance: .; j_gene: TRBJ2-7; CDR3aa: CASSLGTVGMEQYF; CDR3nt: TGTGCCAGCAGCCTGGGGACAGTTGGGATGGAGCAGTACTTC
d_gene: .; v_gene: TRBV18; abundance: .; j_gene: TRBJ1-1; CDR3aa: CASSPPSLSGQREAFF; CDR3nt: TGTGCCAGCTCACCACCGTCTTTGTCGGGACAACGTGAAGCTTTCTTT
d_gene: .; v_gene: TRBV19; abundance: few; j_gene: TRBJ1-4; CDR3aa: CASSTGTPGEKLFF; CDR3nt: TGTGCCAGTAGTACGGGGACACCAGGTGAAAAACTGTTTTTT
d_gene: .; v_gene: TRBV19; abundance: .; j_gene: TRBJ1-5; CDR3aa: CASSQMGGKPQHF; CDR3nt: TGTGCCAGTAGCCAAATGGGGGGGAAGCCCCAGCATTTT
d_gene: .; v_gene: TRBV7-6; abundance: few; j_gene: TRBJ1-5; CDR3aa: CASSLAQGPELGPQHF; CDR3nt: TGTGCCAGCAGCTTAGCGCAGGGCCCGGAACTTGGGCCCCAGCATTTT
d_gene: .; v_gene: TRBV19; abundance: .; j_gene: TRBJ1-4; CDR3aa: CATRLDRSVNEKLFF; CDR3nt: TGTGCCACGAGGCTTGACCGATCTGTGAATGAAAAACTGTTTTTT
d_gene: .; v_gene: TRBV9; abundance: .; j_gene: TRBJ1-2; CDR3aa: CASSGVGGAQGYTF; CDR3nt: TGTGCCAGCAGCGGAGTGGGGGGGGCGCAAGGCTACACCTTC
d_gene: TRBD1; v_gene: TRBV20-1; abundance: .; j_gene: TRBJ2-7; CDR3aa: CSATQGAEQYF; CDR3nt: TGCAGTGCTACTCAGGGGGCCGAGCAGTACTTC
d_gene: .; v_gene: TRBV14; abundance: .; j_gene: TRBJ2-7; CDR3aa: CASSQSPMGYEQYF; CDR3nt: TGTGCCAGCAGCCAGAGTCCGATGGGCTACGAGCAGTACTTC
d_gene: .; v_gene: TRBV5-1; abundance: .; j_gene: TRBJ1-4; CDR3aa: CASARDARTNEKLFF; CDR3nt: TGCGCCAGCGCCAGGGACGCCAGAACTAATGAAAAACTGTTTTTT
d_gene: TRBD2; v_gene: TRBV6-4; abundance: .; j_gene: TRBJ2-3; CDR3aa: CASSALAGTDTQYF; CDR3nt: TGTGCCAGCAGTGCACTAGCGGGGACAGATACGCAGTATTTT
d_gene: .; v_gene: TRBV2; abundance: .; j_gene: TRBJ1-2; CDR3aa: CASSESRGNYNYGYTF; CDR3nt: TGTGCCAGCAGTGAAAGCCGGGGAAATTATAACTATGGCTACACCTTC
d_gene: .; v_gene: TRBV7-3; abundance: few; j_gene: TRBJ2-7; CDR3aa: CASSLRHGGYEQYF; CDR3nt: TGTGCCAGCAGCTTAAGACACGGAGGCTACGAGCAGTACTTC
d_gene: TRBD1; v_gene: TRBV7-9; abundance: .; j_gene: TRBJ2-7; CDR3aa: CASSSGGQGHEQYF; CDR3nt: TGTGCCAGCAGCTCCGGGGGACAGGGCCACGAGCAGTACTTC
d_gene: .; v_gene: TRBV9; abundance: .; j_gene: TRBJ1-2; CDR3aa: CASSVEGSGDGYTF; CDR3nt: TGTGCCAGCAGCGTAGAGGGGTCCGGGGATGGCTACACCTTC
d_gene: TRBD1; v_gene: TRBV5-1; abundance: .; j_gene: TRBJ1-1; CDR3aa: CASSLVRGRMATEAFF; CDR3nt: TGCGCCAGCAGCTTGGTCAGGGGGAGGATGGCCACTGAAGCTTTCTTT
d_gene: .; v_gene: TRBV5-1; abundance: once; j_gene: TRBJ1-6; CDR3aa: CASSFSPQGEGSPLHF; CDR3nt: TGCGCCAGCAGCTTTTCTCCACAGGGTGAAGGTTCACCCCTCCACTTT
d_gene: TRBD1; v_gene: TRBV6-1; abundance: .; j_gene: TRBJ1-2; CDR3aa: CASSEGQGGDGYTF; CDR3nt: TGTGCCAGCAGTGAAGGACAGGGGGGTGATGGCTACACCTTC
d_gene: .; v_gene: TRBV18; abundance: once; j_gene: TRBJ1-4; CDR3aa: CASSPPPALATNEKLFF; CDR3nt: TGTGCCAGCTCACCACCCCCCGCCCTGGCAACTAATGAAAAACTGTTTTTT
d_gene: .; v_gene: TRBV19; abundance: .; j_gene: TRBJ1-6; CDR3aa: CASSINGVHSPLHF; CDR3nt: TGTGCCAGTAGTATCAACGGGGTACATTCACCCCTCCACTTT
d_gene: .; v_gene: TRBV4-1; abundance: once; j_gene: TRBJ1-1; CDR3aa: CASSLGTVNTEAFF; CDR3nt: TGCGCCAGCAGCCTCGGGACGGTGAACACTGAAGCTTTCTTT
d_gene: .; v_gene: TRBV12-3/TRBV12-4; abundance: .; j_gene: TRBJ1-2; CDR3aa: CASSFLWGSDYTF; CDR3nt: TGTGCCAGCAGTTTTCTATGGGGATCTGACTACACCTTC
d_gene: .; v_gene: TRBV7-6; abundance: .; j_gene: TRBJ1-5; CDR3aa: CASSLEAVGSNQPQHF; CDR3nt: TGTGCCAGCAGCTTAGAGGCAGTGGGTAGCAATCAGCCCCAGCATTTT
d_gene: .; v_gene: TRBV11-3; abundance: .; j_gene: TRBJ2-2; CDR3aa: CASSLGGVSVEFSSGGELFF; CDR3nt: TGTGCCAGCAGCTTAGGAGGAGTGTCCGTCGAGTTTAGTTCGGGCGGGGAGCTGTTTTTT
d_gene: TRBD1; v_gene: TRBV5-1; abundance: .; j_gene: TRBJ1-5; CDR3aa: CASSLTGASNQPQHF; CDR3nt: TGCGCCAGCAGTTTGACAGGGGCCAGTAATCAGCCCCAGCATTTT
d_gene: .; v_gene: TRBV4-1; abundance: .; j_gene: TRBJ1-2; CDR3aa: CASSPGDRGYTF; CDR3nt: TGCGCCAGCAGCCCGGGGGATCGGGGCTACACCTTC
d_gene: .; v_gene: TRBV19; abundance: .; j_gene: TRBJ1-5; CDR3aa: CATKGGSHQPQHF; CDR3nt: TGTGCCACTAAAGGAGGGTCCCATCAGCCCCAGCATTTT
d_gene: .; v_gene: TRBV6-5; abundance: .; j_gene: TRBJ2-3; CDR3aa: CASSPLSDTQYF; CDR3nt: TGTGCCAGCAGCCCGCTATCTGATACGCAGTATTTT
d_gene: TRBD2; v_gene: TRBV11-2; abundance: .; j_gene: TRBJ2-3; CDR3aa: CASSRRLAGMGDTQYF; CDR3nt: TGTGCCAGCAGCAGAAGACTAGCGGGTATGGGGGATACGCAGTATTTT
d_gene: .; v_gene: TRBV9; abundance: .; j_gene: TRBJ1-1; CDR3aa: CASSPSLQGNTEAFF; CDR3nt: TGTGCCAGCAGCCCCAGTTTACAGGGGAACACTGAAGCTTTCTTT
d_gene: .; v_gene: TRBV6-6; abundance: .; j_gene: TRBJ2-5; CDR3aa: CASSYSLGGTQYF; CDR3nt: TGTGCCAGCAGTTACTCGTTGGGTGGGACCCAGTACTTC
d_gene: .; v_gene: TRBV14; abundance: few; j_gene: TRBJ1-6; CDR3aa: CASSQTRWNSPLHF; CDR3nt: TGTGCCAGCAGCCAAACCCGTTGGAATTCACCCCTCCACTTT
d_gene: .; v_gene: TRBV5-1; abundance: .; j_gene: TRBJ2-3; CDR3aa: CASSLRGLGTDTQYF; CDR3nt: TGCGCCAGCAGCTTGAGAGGGTTAGGCACAGATACGCAGTATTTT
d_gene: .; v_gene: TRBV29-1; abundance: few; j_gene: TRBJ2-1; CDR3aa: CSVGQGLGNEQFF; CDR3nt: TGCAGCGTTGGACAGGGACTTGGCAATGAGCAGTTCTTC
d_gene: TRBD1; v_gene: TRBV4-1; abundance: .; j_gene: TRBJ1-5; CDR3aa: CASSPERTGRNQPQHF; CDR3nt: TGCGCCAGCAGCCCAGAGCGGACAGGGAGAAATCAGCCCCAGCATTTT
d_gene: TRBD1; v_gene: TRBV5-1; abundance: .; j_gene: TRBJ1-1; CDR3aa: CASSLAGTGMTEAFF; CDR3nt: TGCGCCAGCAGCTTGGCTGGGACAGGGATGACTGAAGCTTTCTTT
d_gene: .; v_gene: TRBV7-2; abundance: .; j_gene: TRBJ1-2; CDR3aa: CASSPSGGVGYTF; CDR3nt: TGTGCCAGCAGCCCAAGTGGGGGGGTTGGCTACACCTTC
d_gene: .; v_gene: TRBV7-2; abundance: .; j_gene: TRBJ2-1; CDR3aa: CASSSGWGGLNEQFF; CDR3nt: TGTGCCAGCAGCTCCGGGTGGGGGGGCCTGAATGAGCAGTTCTTC
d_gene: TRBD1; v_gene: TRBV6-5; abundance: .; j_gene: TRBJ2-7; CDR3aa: CASNRQGAGEQYF; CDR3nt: TGTGCCAGCAATCGACAGGGGGCAGGGGAGCAGTACTTC
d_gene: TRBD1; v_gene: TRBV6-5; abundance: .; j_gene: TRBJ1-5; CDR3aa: CASSPGQGLNQPQHF; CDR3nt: TGTGCCAGCAGTCCCGGACAGGGCCTCAATCAGCCCCAGCATTTT
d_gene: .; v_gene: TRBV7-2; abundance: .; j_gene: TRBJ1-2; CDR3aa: CASSLVQGDYGYTF; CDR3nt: TGTGCCAGCAGCTTAGTCCAGGGAGACTATGGCTACACCTTC
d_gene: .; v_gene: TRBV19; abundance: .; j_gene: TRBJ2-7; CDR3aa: CASSTKMDVYEQYF; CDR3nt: TGTGCCAGTAGTACTAAAATGGACGTATACGAGCAGTACTTC
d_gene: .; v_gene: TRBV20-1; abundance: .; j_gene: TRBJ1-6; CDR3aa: CSASGFGASYNSPLHF; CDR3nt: TGCAGTGCTAGTGGATTCGGTGCATCCTATAATTCACCCCTCCACTTT
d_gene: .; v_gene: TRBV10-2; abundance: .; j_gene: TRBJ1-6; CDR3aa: CASSGGNSPLHF; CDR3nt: TGCGCCAGCAGTGGAGGGAATTCACCCCTCCACTTT
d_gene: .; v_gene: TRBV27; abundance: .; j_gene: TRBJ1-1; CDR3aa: CASSFSPPATEAFF; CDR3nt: TGTGCCAGCAGTTTTTCCCCGCCGGCCACTGAAGCTTTCTTT
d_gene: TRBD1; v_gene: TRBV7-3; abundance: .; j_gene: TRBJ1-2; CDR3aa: CASSPSTGSYGYTF; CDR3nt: TGTGCCAGCAGCCCGTCGACAGGGTCCTATGGCTACACCTTC
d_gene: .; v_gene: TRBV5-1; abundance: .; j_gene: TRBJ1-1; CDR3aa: CASSLTVGVNTEAFF; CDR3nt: TGCGCCAGCAGCTTGACAGTGGGAGTGAACACTGAAGCTTTCTTT